This entry lists 31 T cell receptor beta chains sequenced from one sample in a study of shared clonotypes between healthy human individuals. This table comes from immunoSEQ multiplex PCR, and its TCRdb copy is limited to in-frame clones, with some not included. The table records some 2 million clones, 85% to 95% of them present only once. The material sequenced was naive CD4+ T cells sorted from blood. As for subset: CD45RA+ positively selected. These receptors all come from a man aged 18 to 29 in good health.

This chain links TRBV6-6 with TRBJ1-4, with a possible D match to TRBD1 (5 bases). The germline V and J ends were trimmed by 5 bases and 8 bases, with 15 bases remaining between them. Per germline, CDR1 MNHNY and CDR2 SVGAGI (reference sequence). The CDR3 runs 14 residues. The CDR3 DNA reads TGTGCCAGCAGTCCTGCGGGGGGTAGCGAAAAACTGTTTTTT. It translates to CASSPAGGSEKLFF.

V gene TRBV9 combines with J gene TRBJ1-1; tentatively, D is TRBD1 (6 bases). Trimming shortened V by 0 bases and J by 4 bases, and 13 bases separated the two germline ends. CDR1 and CDR2 from the germline V gene are SGDLS and YYNGEE. This CDR3 spans 15 amino acids. The CDR3 spells CASSVDPGAGTEAFF. The CDR3, as DNA: TGTGCCAGCAGCGTAGATCCAGGGGCGGGCACTGAAGCTTTCTTT.

V usage is TRBV5-1 and J usage is TRBJ2-7, with D uncertain. This CDR3 region has 11 residues. Trimming removed 7 bases from V and 6 bases from J, with 11 bases in between. Germline assignment: CDR1 SGHRS and CDR2 YFSETQ. The CDR3 protein is CASRGVIEQYF. DNA of the CDR3: TGCGCCAGCCGTGGTGTGATCGAGCAGTACTTC.

J is TRBJ2-3 and V is TRBV6-1; no definite D call. Trimming took off 4 bases at V and 2 bases at J, with 4 bases between the two ends. CDR1 and CDR2 from the germline V gene are MNHNS and SASEGT. The CDR3 length is 12 residues. The CDR3 loop reads CASSVHTDTQYF. CDR3 DNA: TGTGCCAGCAGTGTCCACACAGATACGCAGTATTTT.

This clone was counted a single time. J is TRBJ1-3 and V is TRBV5-1; 7 bases line up with TRBD1. The CDR3 sequence is 18 residues long. With V trimmed by 0 bases and J by 1 base, 10 bases remained unmatched. Germline V CDR1 and CDR2: SGHRS, YFSETQ. CDR3 in amino acids: CASSLALTGIISGNTIYF. The CDR3 DNA sequence: TGCGCCAGCAGCTTGGCCTTGACAGGGATAATTTCTGGAAACACCATATATTTT. Full variable domain (rest looked up from reference TRBV5-1 and TRBJ1-3): KAGVTQTPRYLIKTRGQQVTLSCSPISGHRSVSWYQQTPGQGLQFLFEYFSETQRNKGNFPGRFSGRQFSNSRSEMNVSTLELGDSALYLCASSLALTGIISGNTIYFGEGSWLTVV.

This clone was detected only once. Other nucleotide sequences in the sample specify the same CDR3. CDR3 in DNA: TGTGCCAGCAGCGCGGGGGGCAATGAGCAGTTCTTC. As protein: CASSAGGNEQFF. The V gene is TRBV7-3, the J gene TRBJ2-1; 8 bases match TRBD2. V lost 5 bases and J lost 6; bases outside the gene matches: 0. Per the germline V gene, CDR1 is SGHTA and CDR2 is FQGTGA. The CDR3 contains 12 residues. The complete variable domain, with remaining parts taken from reference TRBV7-3 and TRBJ2-1, reads GAGVSQTPSNKVTEKGKYVELRCDPISGHTALYWYRQSLGQGPEFLIYFQGTGAADDSGLPNDRFFAVRPEGSVSTLKIQRTERGDSAVYLCASSAGGNEQFFGPGTRLTVL.

The rearrangement uses TRBV2 and TRBJ1-6; no definite D call. The CDR3 sequence is 12 residues long. V was clipped by 7 bases and J by 14 bases, with 15 bases between them. Germline loops: CDR1 SNHLY, CDR2 FYNNEI. The CDR3, as DNA: TGTGCCAGCACTGATAATGGGATGACCCTCCACTTT. Encoded protein: CASTDNGMTLHF.

The CDR3 protein is CASSKNFEPRVETQYF. The CDR3 DNA reads TGTGCCAGCAGCAAAAATTTCGAGCCGAGGGTAGAGACCCAGTACTTC. This chain joins TRBV21-1 and TRBJ2-5; the table's TRBD2 call for D was not verified on the DNA. TRBV21-1 is listed as a pseudogene. This CDR3 region has 16 residues.

The chain has TRBV30 and TRBJ2-4; the match to TRBD2 covers 8 bases. The germline CDR1 and CDR2 sequences are GTSNPN and SVGIG (reference sequence). The CDR3 runs to 14 residues. J was trimmed by 7 bases and V by 1 base; bases with no gene match: 6. In DNA form, the CDR3 reads TGTGCCTGGAGTGGCGGGACTAGTGTGAACATTCAGTACTTC. It codes for CAWSGGTSVNIQYF.

This chain uses TRBV10-3 with TRBJ1-1; TRBD1 matches 9 bases. The CDR3 has 16 amino acids. V dropped 8 bases and J dropped 4; count of bases not matched to a gene: 14. In germline, CDR1 is ENHRY, CDR2 SYGVKD. The CDR3 DNA reads TGTGCCATCCGAGATACAGGGGGCTTAGCCCCCACTGAAGCTTTCTTT. It codes for CAIRDTGGLAPTEAFF.

This chain links TRBV28 with TRBJ1-2; D uncertain. Germline-derived CDR1 and CDR2 are MDHEN and SYDVKM. V was cut by 8 bases and J by 4 bases, with 8 bases left in between. This CDR3 contains 11 residues. CDR3 sequence (DNA): TGTGCCAGCCTGGGTACCTATGGCTACACCTTC. This translates into CASLGTYGYTF.

The J gene is TRBJ1-2, the V gene TRBV7-8, with D perhaps TRBD1 (5 bases). This CDR3 comprises 13 residues. Trimming shortened V by 8 bases and J by 3 bases, and 13 bases separated the two germline ends. CDR1 is SGHVS and CDR2 is FQNEAQ in the germline V gene. Here the CDR3 reads CASSFGTYYGYTF. The CDR3 nucleotides are TGTGCCAGCTCGTTTGGGACTTACTATGGCTACACCTTC.

This chain uses TRBV29-1 with TRBJ1-2, with D perhaps matching TRBD1 (6 bases). The germline V gene encodes CDR1 SQVTM and CDR2 ANQGSEA. Trimming took off 3 bases at V and 3 bases at J, with 14 bases between the two ends. CDR3 length equals 14 residues. The CDR3 DNA follows: TGCAGCGTTGAGCCACAACAGGGTGACTATGGCTACACCTTC. It is translated as CSVEPQQGDYGYTF.

V gene TRBV6-5 combines with J gene TRBJ1-5; D remains unclear. V lost 2 bases and J lost 3, with 5 bases in between. CDR1 is MNHEY and CDR2 is SVGAGI in the germline V gene. There are 13 residues in the CDR3. The CDR3 spells CASSYTVNQPQHF. The CDR3 DNA is TGTGCCAGCAGTTACACGGTCAATCAGCCCCAGCATTTT.

V is TRBV5-1 and J is TRBJ2-1; 8 nucleotides align to TRBD2. Germline CDR1 is SGHRS and CDR2 is YFSETQ. The CDR3 extends over 15 amino acids. The V segment lost 4 bases and the J segment 3 bases; nucleotides outside the gene matches: 6. The CDR3, as DNA: TGCGCCAGCAGCCAACAGCGGGAGCGCTACAATGAGCAGTTCTTC. Protein: CASSQQRERYNEQFF.

The gene calls are TRBV15 and TRBJ1-5; D is unclear. The germline V gene encodes CDR1 LNHNV and CDR2 YYDKDF (reference sequence). The CDR3 totals 16 residues. V lost 5 bases and J lost 3, with 17 bases in between. The CDR3 here is CATSGVEIRSNQPQHF. In DNA form, the CDR3 reads TGTGCCACCAGCGGCGTGGAGATCAGATCCAATCAGCCCCAGCATTTT.

The chain combines TRBV19 with TRBJ1-5; D uncertain. Germline V gene lookup returns CDR1 LNHDA and CDR2 SQIVND (reference sequence). Deletions cut 1 base from V and 6 bases from J, with 13 bases between. The CDR3 extends over 15 amino acids. The CDR3: CASSIGGRSGQPQHF. DNA for the CDR3: TGTGCCAGTAGTATAGGTGGGCGGTCGGGTCAGCCCCAGCATTTT. Full variable domain (rest looked up from reference TRBV19 and TRBJ1-5): DGGITQSPKYLFRKEGQNVTLSCEQNLNHDAMYWYRQDPGQGLRLIYYSQIVNDFQKGDIAEGYSVSREKKESFPLTVTSAQKNPTAFYLCASSIGGRSGQPQHFGDGTRLSIL.

The chain uses TRBV5-4 and TRBJ1-3; D not resolved. Germline lookup yields CDR1 SGHNT and CDR2 YYREEE (reference sequence). V was shortened by 0 bases and J by 0 bases, with 7 bases between the two germline ends. The CDR3 is made up of 15 amino acids. The CDR3 spells CASSLGQPSGNTIYF. The CDR3 coding sequence is TGTGCCAGCAGCTTGGGGCAGCCCTCTGGAAACACCATATATTTT.

This chain links TRBV4-3 with TRBJ2-2; D is unresolved. The ends were cut back, 0 bases at V and 6 bases at J, with 8 bases in the middle. The CDR3 loop spans 14 amino acids. Germline V CDR1 and CDR2: LGHNA, YSLEER. CDR3 in DNA: TGCGCCAGCAGCCAAGATTGGGCAGCCGGGGAGCTGTTTTTT. Translated: CASSQDWAAGELFF.

The rearrangement joins TRBV5-6 to TRBJ1-1; weak D call: TRBD1 (6 bases). The V and J ends lost 0 bases and 6 bases respectively, with 15 bases between them. Germline loops: CDR1 SGHDT, CDR2 YYEEEE. This CDR3 spans 15 amino acids. The CDR3 bases are TGTGCCAGCAGCTTGGAACCCTACAGGGACGCTGAAGCTTTCTTT. It translates to CASSLEPYRDAEAFF.

As regards this clone: Other DNA sequences in this sample translate to the same CDR3. The J gene is TRBJ2-5, the V gene TRBV2; D remains unclear. This CDR3 has 13 amino acids. Germline V lookup: CDR1 SNHLY, CDR2 FYNNEI. Trimming took off 4 bases at V and 2 bases at J, with 8 bases between the two ends. The CDR3 sequence is CASSGLGQETQYF. DNA for the CDR3: TGTGCCAGCAGTGGTCTAGGGCAAGAGACCCAGTACTTC.

The chain has TRBV2 and TRBJ2-7; no reliable D call. The CDR3 totals 14 residues. Germline V lookup: CDR1 SNHLY, CDR2 FYNNEI. The germline V and J ends were trimmed by 4 bases and 0 bases, with 10 bases remaining between them. The CDR3 bases are TGTGCCAGCAGTGTGGAACAGAGCTCCTACGAGCAGTACTTC. Residues: CASSVEQSSYEQYF.

CDR3 amino acids: CASRRQAYEQYF. The CDR3 bases are TGTGCCAGCCGTAGACAGGCCTACGAGCAGTACTTC. The V call is TRBV2, the J call TRBJ2-7; TRBD1 might be the D (6 bases). In germline, CDR1 is SNHLY, CDR2 FYNNEI. The CDR3 length is 12 residues. V lost 8 bases and J lost 2, with 10 bases in between.

This chain joins TRBV4-1 and TRBJ2-3, with TRBD1 matching 9 bases. The junction had 5 bases not matched to a gene; V was cut back by 4 bases and J by 3 bases. Per the germline V gene, CDR1 is MGHRA and CDR2 is YSYEKL. This CDR3 is built from 15 residues. CDR3 in amino acids: CASSRPGQGTDTQYF. The CDR3 DNA sequence: TGCGCCAGCAGCCGACCGGGACAGGGAACAGATACGCAGTATTTT.

The chain links TRBV2 to TRBJ2-1; D perhaps matches TRBD2 (6 bases). Germline CDR1 is SNHLY and CDR2 is FYNNEI. The CDR3 runs 14 residues. The germline V and J ends were trimmed by 7 bases and 7 bases, with 17 bases remaining between them. The DNA for the CDR3 is TGTGCCAGCAAAAAGGAGGGGTCCCTAAATGAGCAGTTCTTC. The encoded protein is CASKKEGSLNEQFF.

This rearrangement joins TRBV10-3 to TRBJ2-2; D gene unclear. V lost 7 bases and J lost 5, with 11 bases in between. Per the germline V gene, CDR1 is ENHRY and CDR2 is SYGVKD. The length of the CDR3 is 13 residues. This chain's CDR3 is CAINDALTGELFF. The CDR3 coding sequence is TGTGCCATCAATGACGCGTTAACCGGGGAGCTGTTTTTT.

This chain connects TRBV20-1 to TRBJ2-1; D is unclear. Germline assignment: CDR1 DFQATT and CDR2 SNEGSKA (reference sequence). The CDR3 is made up of 11 amino acids. Trimming shortened V by 3 bases and J by 10 bases, and 10 bases separated the two germline ends. CDR3 in amino acids: CSASIVGEQFF. The CDR3 DNA reads TGCAGTGCTAGTATAGTGGGCGAGCAGTTCTTC.

The J gene is TRBJ2-7, the V gene TRBV18; D is perhaps TRBD1 (5 bases). CDR1 KGHSH and CDR2 LQKENI come from the germline V gene. This CDR3 comprises 14 residues. Between the trimmed V and J ends, which lost 2 bases and 2 bases, there was a span of 10 bases. The CDR3 coding sequence is TGTGCCAGCTCACCAGACAGACTTCCCTACGAGCAGTACTTC. This sequence encodes CASSPDRLPYEQYF.

The rearrangement joins TRBV6-6 to TRBJ2-7, with D possibly matching TRBD2 (6 bases). CDR1 and CDR2 from the germline V gene are MNHNY and SVGAGI (reference sequence). The length of the CDR3 is 13 residues. V was shortened by 6 bases and J by 0 bases, with 9 bases between the two germline ends. CDR3 nucleotides: TGTGCCAGCAGCCAGACTAGCTCCTACGAGCAGTACTTC. It is translated as CASSQTSSYEQYF.

The chain joins TRBV30 to TRBJ1-1; D is uncertain. This CDR3 has 12 amino acids. V dropped 6 bases and J dropped 1 base, with 9 bases sitting between them. Germline V gene sequence: CDR1 GTSNPN, CDR2 SVGIG (reference sequence). This CDR3 is CACLGWNTEAFF. For the CDR3, the DNA is TGTGCCTGCTTGGGGTGGAACACTGAAGCTTTCTTT.

V and J are TRBV7-2 and TRBJ2-4; 8 bases fit TRBD2. With 1 base clipped from V and 3 bases from J, the junction kept 8 bases outside the gene matches. The CDR3 loop spans 17 amino acids. The V gene's germline CDR1 is SGHTA and CDR2 FQGNSA. This CDR3 is CASSLVAGGVGKNIQYF. DNA for the CDR3: TGTGCCAGCAGCTTAGTCGCGGGAGGTGTAGGCAAAAACATTCAGTACTTC.